The 32 T cell receptor beta chains below all came from one sample that was sequenced in a study of OX40 agonist ivuxolimab in advanced cancers. The data were produced by immunoSEQ multiplex PCR, yet TCRdb's version contains in-frame clones alone and is incomplete. The data contain approximately 77,000 clones, about 85% of them singletons. The specimen comprised CD4+ or CD8+ T cells sorted from blood, sampled in a trial of the OX40 agonist ivuxolimab. The receptors stem from an adult with an advanced solid tumor such as melanoma, head and neck, liver or kidney cancer.

J is TRBJ1-2 and V is TRBV6-1; 7 bases line up with TRBD1. From germline, CDR1 is MNHNS and CDR2 SASEGT. Germline trimming cut 6 bases from V and 8 bases from J; bases unmatched to any gene: 3. The CDR3 runs to 11 residues. CDR3 sequence (DNA): TGTGCCAGCAGACAGGGGCCAGGCTACACCTTC. Translated, it gives CASRQGPGYTF.

V gene TRBV23-1 combines with J gene TRBJ1-3; D gene uncertain. TRBV23-1 is assigned to the ORF class and has an uncertain function. Trimming stripped 8 bases from V and 0 bases from J, with 8 bases between. The CDR3 extends over 13 amino acids. DNA for the CDR3: TGCGCCAGCGAGGGTTTCTCTGGAAACACCATATATTTT. It translates to CASEGFSGNTIYF.

V is TRBV19 and J is TRBJ2-3; TRBD1 is a possible D gene (6 bases). This CDR3 spans 15 amino acids. Germline V gene lookup returns CDR1 LNHDA and CDR2 SQIVND (reference sequence). The V end lost 0 bases, the J end lost 4 bases, and 11 bases lay between the germline ends. The CDR3 here is CASSIEGHGSDTQYF. The DNA of the CDR3 is TGTGCCAGTAGTATAGAGGGACATGGATCAGATACGCAGTATTTT.

The chain has TRBV6-4 and TRBJ2-2, with 11 bases matching TRBD2. V was pared by 6 bases and J by 1 base, with 4 bases of the junction left unmatched. Germline CDR1 and CDR2: MRHNA and SNTAGT. CDR3 length: 16 amino acids. The CDR3 protein is CASSLLAGVNTGELFF. Written as DNA, the CDR3 is TGTGCCAGCAGCTTACTAGCGGGAGTGAACACCGGGGAGCTGTTTTTT.

The chain has TRBV2 and TRBJ2-2; 8 nucleotides line up with TRBD1. The CDR3 covers 15 residues. Trimming at V came to 5 bases and at J to 7 bases, leaving 9 bases not matched to a gene. The germline CDR1 and CDR2 sequences are SNHLY and FYNNEI. The CDR3 region has the DNA TGTGCCAGCAGTCAAGGACAGGGTGTCGTCGGGGAGCTGTTTTTT. Translation gives CASSQGQGVVGELFF. The full variable domain, rest sourced from reference TRBV2 and TRBJ2-2, is EPEVTQTPSHQVTQMGQEVILRCVPISNHLYFYWYRQILGQKVEFLVSFYNNEISEKSEIFDDQFSVERPDGSNFTLKIRSTKLEDSAMYFCASSQGQGVVGELFFGEGSRLTVL.

The chain combines TRBV11-3 with TRBJ1-3; D gene unclear. V dropped 6 bases and J dropped 4 bases, with 13 bases sitting between them. The germline V gene encodes CDR1 SGHNT and CDR2 YENEEA. This CDR3 region has 14 residues. In nucleotides, the CDR3 is TGTGCCAGCAGTTCGGGAGAGAGGGGAAACACCATATATTTT. Protein product: CASSSGERGNTIYF. Variable domain in full (rest from reference TRBV11-3 and TRBJ1-3): EAGVVQSPRYKIIEKKQPVAFWCNPISGHNTLYWYLQNLGQGPELLIRYENEEAVDDSQLPKDRFSAERLKGVDSTLKIQPAELGDSAVYLCASSSGERGNTIYFGEGSWLTVV.

This rearrangement joins TRBV7-8 to TRBJ2-5; no clear D. V lost 2 bases and J lost 1, with 8 bases in between. CDR3 length: 14 amino acids. Looked up from germline, CDR1 is SGHVS and CDR2 is FQNEAQ. The CDR3 reads CASSLKRTQETQYF. As DNA, the CDR3 is TGTGCCAGCAGCTTAAAAAGGACCCAAGAGACCCAGTACTTC.

The V call is TRBV2, the J call TRBJ2-5; TRBD2 might be the D (5 bases). The V gene lost 2 bases and the J gene lost 5 bases, with 12 bases spanning the gap. This CDR3 is built from 14 residues. CDR1 and CDR2 (germline): SNHLY, FYNNEI. The CDR3 sequence is CASSEFMGGETQYF. The CDR3, as DNA: TGTGCCAGCAGTGAATTTATGGGCGGGGAGACCCAGTACTTC.

The chain recombines TRBV7-9 with TRBJ2-7; weak D call: TRBD2 (6 bases). V was trimmed by 2 bases and J by 3 bases, leaving 14 bases between them. CDR3 length: 15 residues. The germline gives CDR1 SEHNR, CDR2 FQNEAQ (reference sequence). The CDR3 region is CASSLSASADYEQYF. The CDR3 DNA follows: TGTGCCAGCAGCTTATCGGCTAGCGCTGACTACGAGCAGTACTTC.

The chain is built from TRBV19 and TRBJ1-5; D is unclear. This CDR3 contains 18 residues. V dropped 2 bases and J dropped 0 bases, with 17 bases sitting between them. Germline CDR1 LNHDA, CDR2 SQIVND (reference sequence). CDR3 residues: CASSITMQAPLSNQPQHF. The CDR3 DNA reads as TGTGCCAGTAGTATAACAATGCAGGCGCCCCTTAGCAATCAGCCCCAGCATTTT.

The genes are TRBV2 and TRBJ2-2; no clear D gene. The CDR3 is 13 residues long. In germline, CDR1 is SNHLY, CDR2 FYNNEI. The V end lost 5 bases, the J end lost 3 bases, and 7 bases lay between the germline ends. The chain's CDR3 is CASSPQDTGELFF. The CDR3, as DNA: TGTGCCAGCAGTCCCCAGGACACCGGGGAGCTGTTTTTT.

The chain carries TRBV19 and TRBJ1-2; TRBD1 agrees at 8 bases. From germline, CDR1 is LNHDA and CDR2 SQIVND (reference sequence). Losses at the gene ends were 7 bases for V and 9 bases for J; bases not matched to a gene: 22. This CDR3 region has 17 residues. In DNA form, the CDR3 reads TGTGCCAGTATCCCAACCAGTCCCGGGACAGGCTGGAGTCGCTACACCTTC. Its protein is CASIPTSPGTGWSRYTF.

This chain joins TRBV29-1 and TRBJ2-2, with 8 bases fitting TRBD1. Germline V lookup: CDR1 SQVTM, CDR2 ANQGSEA. The CDR3 is made up of 15 amino acids. V lost 7 bases and J lost 6; bases outside the gene matches: 13. The CDR3 sequence is CSAPGQGALSGELFF. CDR3 sequence (DNA): TGCAGCGCCCCCGGGCAGGGGGCATTGTCCGGGGAGCTGTTTTTT.

This rearrangement joins TRBV6-1 to TRBJ2-7; 7 nucleotides align to TRBD1. From germline, CDR1 is MNHNS and CDR2 SASEGT. This CDR3 is 15 amino acids long. With V trimmed by 3 bases and J by 0 bases, 5 bases remained unmatched. The CDR3 DNA reads TGTGCCAGCAGTGAGGGACAGTGGCGCTCCTACGAGCAGTACTTC. Encoded protein: CASSEGQWRSYEQYF.

The rearrangement uses TRBV27 and TRBJ1-6; D call uncertain. The CDR3 has 14 residues. Germline loops: CDR1 MNHEY, CDR2 SMNVEV (reference sequence). The V and J ends lost 4 bases and 8 bases respectively, with 12 bases between them. The CDR3 reads CASSSPSSYSPLHF. The CDR3 DNA reads TGTGCCAGCAGTTCTCCCAGCTCCTATTCACCCCTCCACTTT.

The gene calls are TRBV5-1 and TRBJ1-1; D is perhaps TRBD1 (5 bases). CDR3 length: 13 residues. CDR1 and CDR2 (germline): SGHRS, YFSETQ. The V gene lost 3 bases and the J gene lost 11 bases, with 17 bases spanning the gap. The DNA of the CDR3 is TGCGCCAGCAGCTCCCAGGGAGCAATGGAGGCTTTCTTT. Encoded protein: CASSSQGAMEAFF.

The gene calls are TRBV2 and TRBJ1-5, with D possibly matching TRBD1 (6 bases). Germline V gives CDR1 SNHLY, CDR2 FYNNEI. V was clipped by 5 bases and J by 9 bases, with 17 bases between them. The CDR3 is 14 amino acids. Here the CDR3 DNA reads TGTGCCAGCAGTCAGGACAGCACAGCCGGGCCCCAGCATTTT. Its translation is CASSQDSTAGPQHF.

Within the sample, this clone is medium-sized (0.01 to 0.1%). The chain uses TRBV6-1 and TRBJ1-3; 8 positions agree with TRBD1. The V segment lost 5 bases and the J segment 7 bases; nucleotides outside the gene matches: 10. The germline gives CDR1 MNHNS, CDR2 SASEGT. CDR3 length equals 15 residues. CDR3 in amino acids: CASSRTGIETNTIYF. The CDR3 DNA reads as TGTGCCAGCAGTAGGACAGGGATTGAGACGAACACCATATATTTT.

This clone turned up a few times. The CDR3 spells CASSPSGTGELFF. The CDR3 DNA reads as TGTGCCAGCAGCCCCTCCGGGACCGGGGAGCTGTTTTTT. This chain connects TRBV6-6 to TRBJ2-2, with D uncertain. There are 13 residues in the CDR3. V shed 6 bases and J shed 5 bases, with 10 bases lying between them. Germline assignment: CDR1 MNHNY and CDR2 SVGAGI (reference sequence).

This clone is a singleton in its sample. The chain uses TRBV6-5 and TRBJ2-7; 9 bases map to TRBD1. The V gene's germline CDR1 is MNHEY and CDR2 SVGAGI. This CDR3 is 13 amino acids long. The trim removed 5 bases at V and 4 bases at J, leaving 3 bases unmatched. CDR3 residues: CASSRTGVYEQYF. The CDR3 bases are TGTGCCAGCAGTCGGACAGGGGTTTACGAGCAGTACTTC.

The chain recombines TRBV27 with TRBJ1-1; D may be TRBD1 (5 bases). The germline gives CDR1 MNHEY, CDR2 SMNVEV (reference sequence). The length of the CDR3 is 13 residues. V was shortened by 3 bases and J by 6 bases, with 11 bases between the two germline ends. The CDR3 DNA reads as TGTGCCAGCAGTTTGTCCAGGGTAGCTGAAGCTTTCTTT. Translating it yields CASSLSRVAEAFF.

This sequence joins TRBV7-7 and TRBJ1-1, with 8 bases matching TRBD1. The germline CDR1 and CDR2 sequences are SSHAT and FNYEAQ (reference sequence). There are 13 residues in the CDR3. V was clipped by 1 base and J by 6 bases; unmatched bases: 1. CDR3 in amino acids: CASSLGTGSEAFF. The CDR3 bases are TGTGCCAGCAGCTTAGGGACAGGGTCTGAAGCTTTCTTT.

This chain connects TRBV6-6 to TRBJ2-2; D unresolved. V was shortened by 8 bases and J by 5 bases, with 15 bases between the two germline ends. CDR1 is MNHNY, CDR2 SVGAGI, per germline (reference sequence). The CDR3 length is 14 residues. The DNA for the CDR3 is TGTGCCAGCTTAGTCCGCAGAGAAACCGGGGAGCTGTTTTTT. This codes for CASLVRRETGELFF.

CDR3 sequence (DNA): TGTGCCAGCAGCTCGACCGGGACGAACTACGAGCAGTACTTC. Amino acid sequence: CASSSTGTNYEQYF. The chain has TRBV7-3 and TRBJ2-7; D is possibly TRBD1 or TRBD2 (5 bases each). The germline CDR1 and CDR2 sequences are SGHTA and FQGTGA. The CDR3 extends over 14 amino acids. Trimming removed 4 bases at V and 3 bases at J, with 13 bases between.

The genes are TRBV11-2 and TRBJ1-1; 9 bases map to TRBD1. CDR3 length equals 15 residues. Losses at the gene ends were 2 bases for V and 5 bases for J; bases not matched to a gene: 6. CDR1 and CDR2 (germline): SGHAT, FQNNGV. The CDR3 region is CASSLLRDRVTEAFF. The DNA for the CDR3 is TGTGCCAGCAGCTTATTGAGGGACAGGGTTACTGAAGCTTTCTTT.

V gene TRBV28 combines with J gene TRBJ1-2; tentatively, D is TRBD1 (5 bases). The CDR3 is 17 residues long. Trimming took 3 bases from V and 1 from J, leaving 18 bases between them. CDR1 and CDR2 from the germline V gene are MDHEN and SYDVKM. CDR3 sequence: CASSFPQGGTHNYGYTF. CDR3 DNA sequence: TGTGCCAGCAGTTTTCCCCAAGGCGGGACTCATAACTATGGCTACACCTTC.

This chain joins TRBV6-1 and TRBJ1-1, with TRBD1 as a possible D gene (6 bases). Per germline, CDR1 MNHNS and CDR2 SASEGT. Trimming pared 6 bases from V and 2 bases from J, leaving 13 bases between. The CDR3 sequence is 14 residues long. The CDR3 protein is CASRLQGQNTEAFF. The CDR3 DNA sequence: TGTGCCAGCAGGCTACAGGGTCAAAACACTGAAGCTTTCTTT.

V usage is TRBV30 and J usage is TRBJ2-7, with D hard to call. The CDR3 consists of 14 residues. V gave up 4 bases and J gave up 0 bases, with 13 bases separating them. From germline, CDR1 is GTSNPN and CDR2 SVGIG (reference sequence). The CDR3 sequence is CAWTRLLLSYEQYF. The CDR3 DNA reads as TGTGCCTGGACAAGGCTCCTCCTCTCCTACGAGCAGTACTTC.

This clone appeared a single time. The V call is TRBV5-1, the J call TRBJ2-2, with unresolved D. The germline V gene encodes CDR1 SGHRS and CDR2 YFSETQ. The CDR3 is 15 residues long. The V end was cut by 4 bases, the J end by 6 bases, with 16 bases between. CDR3 residues: CASSTNVEIAGELFF. In DNA form, the CDR3 reads TGCGCCAGCAGCACTAACGTGGAAATCGCCGGGGAGCTGTTTTTT.

The chain employs TRBV28 and TRBJ1-1; a possible D gene is TRBD1 (5 bases). V shed 2 bases and J shed 4 bases, with 11 bases lying between them. Germline CDR1 is MDHEN and CDR2 is SYDVKM. This CDR3 is 14 amino acids long. CDR3 residues: CASSLGKQGTEAFF. CDR3 nucleotide sequence: TGTGCCAGCAGTTTAGGCAAGCAGGGCACTGAAGCTTTCTTT.

The genes are TRBV27 and TRBJ2-3, with TRBD2 identical over 11 bases. The V gene end was trimmed by 5 bases and the J gene end by 2 bases; junction bases not matched to a gene: 3. This CDR3 spans 15 amino acids. CDR1 MNHEY and CDR2 SMNVEV come from the germline V gene (reference sequence). The CDR3 reads CASSELAGATDTQYF. CDR3 in DNA: TGTGCCAGCAGTGAACTAGCGGGGGCCACAGATACGCAGTATTTT.

The chain employs TRBV11-2 and TRBJ2-1; D gene uncertain. CDR1 is SGHAT and CDR2 is FQNNGV in the germline V gene. The CDR3 is 13 amino acids. The V gene lost 4 bases and the J gene lost 4 bases, with 8 bases spanning the gap. The CDR3 loop is CASSSTVYNEQFF. For the CDR3, the DNA is TGTGCCAGCAGCTCGACTGTTTACAATGAGCAGTTCTTC.